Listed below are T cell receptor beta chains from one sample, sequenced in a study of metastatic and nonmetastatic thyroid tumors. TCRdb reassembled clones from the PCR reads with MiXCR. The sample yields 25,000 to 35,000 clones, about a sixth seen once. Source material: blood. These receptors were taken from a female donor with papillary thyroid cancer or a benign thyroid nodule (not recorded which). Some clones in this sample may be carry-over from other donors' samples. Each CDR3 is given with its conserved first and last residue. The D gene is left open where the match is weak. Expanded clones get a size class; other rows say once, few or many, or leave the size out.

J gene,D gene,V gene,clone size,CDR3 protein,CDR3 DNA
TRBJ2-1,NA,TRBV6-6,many,CASSYSLSDSYNEQFF,TGTGCCAGCAGTTACTCTCTGAGCGACTCCTACAATGAGCAGTTCTTC
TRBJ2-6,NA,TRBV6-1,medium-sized,CASSELSGANVLTF,TGTGCCAGCAGTGAACTCTCTGGGGCCAACGTCCTGACTTTC
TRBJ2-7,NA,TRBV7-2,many,CASSLNQRYEQYF,TGTGCCAGCAGCTTAAACCAAAGGTACGAGCAGTACTTC
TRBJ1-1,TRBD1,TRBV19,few,CASNPRTGRNTEAFF,TGTGCCAGTAATCCGCGGACAGGGCGGAACACTGAAGCTTTCTTT
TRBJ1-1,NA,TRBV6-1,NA,CASTSLSTEAFF,TGTGCCAGCACGTCCTTGAGCACTGAAGCTTTCTTT
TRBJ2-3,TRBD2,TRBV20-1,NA,CSSSFPLSGGIFEDTQYF,TGCAGTTCTAGTTTCCCACTATCGGGGGGAATCTTTGAGGATACGCAGTATTTT
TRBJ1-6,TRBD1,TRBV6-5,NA,CASSYWTGDYSPLHF,TGTGCCAGCAGCTACTGGACAGGGGATTATTCACCCCTCCACTTT
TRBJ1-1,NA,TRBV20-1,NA,CSAAWTVNTEAFF,TGCAGTGCCGCTTGGACGGTGAACACTGAAGCTTTCTTT
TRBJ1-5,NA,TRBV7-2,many,CASSLGGGGDPQHF,TGTGCCAGCAGCTTAGGGGGGGGTGGTGATCCCCAGCATTTT
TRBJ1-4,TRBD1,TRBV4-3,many,CASSQATSGTGQNEKLFF,TGCGCCAGCAGCCAAGCCACCTCCGGGACAGGCCAGAATGAAAAACTGTTTTTT
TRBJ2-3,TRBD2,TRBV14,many,CASSQVPSGGADTQYF,TGTGCCAGCAGCCAAGTGCCTAGCGGGGGGGCAGATACGCAGTATTTT
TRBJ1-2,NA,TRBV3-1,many,CASSQGQVYGYTF,TGTGCCAGCAGCCAAGGACAAGTATATGGCTACACCTTC
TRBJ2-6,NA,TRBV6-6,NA,CASSTHSPTLAGANVLTF,TGTGCCAGCAGTACCCACTCCCCAACTTTAGCTGGGGCCAACGTCCTGACTTTC
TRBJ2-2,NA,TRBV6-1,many,CASAGTLLNTGELFF,TGTGCCAGCGCCGGGACCCTTCTGAACACCGGGGAGCTGTTTTTT
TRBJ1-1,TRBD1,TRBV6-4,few,CAISEKAQGEGIEAFF,TGTGCCATCAGTGAAAAGGCACAGGGGGAAGGGATTGAAGCTTTCTTT